This TCR beta chain was documented in a study of CD8 T cells in ankylosing spondylitis. Whole-study results and caveats: Matched ankylosing spondylitis synovial fluid reportedly showed significant enrichment of disease-linked clones. A number of the motif variants had already been described in reactive arthritis synovial fluid and blood. One TCR beta motif, made up of eight highly homologous variants, appeared characteristic of ankylosing spondylitis blood.

With regard to this clonotype: Its antigen is undetermined.

Quantitative 5'-RACE with molecular barcodes produced the TCR beta libraries. MiXCR, applied by TCRdb to the 5' RACE reads, yields one record per CDR3 protein. Among 390,000 or so distinct CDR3 sequences, about 22% were seen once, and the ten largest hold roughly a sixth. The sequenced sample was blood, either unsorted or a sorted T cell fraction (not recorded which). The clonotype comes from a male donor with ankylosing spondylitis.

CDR3 in DNA: TGTGCCAGCAGGGCGACAGGGTTCCACACCTTC. This sequence encodes CASRATGFHTF. J is TRBJ1-2 and V is TRBV2, with TRBD1 identical over 7 bases. V lost 6 bases and J lost 12; bases outside the gene matches: 7. Germline values: CDR1 SNHLY, CDR2 FYNNEI. The CDR3 runs to 11 residues.